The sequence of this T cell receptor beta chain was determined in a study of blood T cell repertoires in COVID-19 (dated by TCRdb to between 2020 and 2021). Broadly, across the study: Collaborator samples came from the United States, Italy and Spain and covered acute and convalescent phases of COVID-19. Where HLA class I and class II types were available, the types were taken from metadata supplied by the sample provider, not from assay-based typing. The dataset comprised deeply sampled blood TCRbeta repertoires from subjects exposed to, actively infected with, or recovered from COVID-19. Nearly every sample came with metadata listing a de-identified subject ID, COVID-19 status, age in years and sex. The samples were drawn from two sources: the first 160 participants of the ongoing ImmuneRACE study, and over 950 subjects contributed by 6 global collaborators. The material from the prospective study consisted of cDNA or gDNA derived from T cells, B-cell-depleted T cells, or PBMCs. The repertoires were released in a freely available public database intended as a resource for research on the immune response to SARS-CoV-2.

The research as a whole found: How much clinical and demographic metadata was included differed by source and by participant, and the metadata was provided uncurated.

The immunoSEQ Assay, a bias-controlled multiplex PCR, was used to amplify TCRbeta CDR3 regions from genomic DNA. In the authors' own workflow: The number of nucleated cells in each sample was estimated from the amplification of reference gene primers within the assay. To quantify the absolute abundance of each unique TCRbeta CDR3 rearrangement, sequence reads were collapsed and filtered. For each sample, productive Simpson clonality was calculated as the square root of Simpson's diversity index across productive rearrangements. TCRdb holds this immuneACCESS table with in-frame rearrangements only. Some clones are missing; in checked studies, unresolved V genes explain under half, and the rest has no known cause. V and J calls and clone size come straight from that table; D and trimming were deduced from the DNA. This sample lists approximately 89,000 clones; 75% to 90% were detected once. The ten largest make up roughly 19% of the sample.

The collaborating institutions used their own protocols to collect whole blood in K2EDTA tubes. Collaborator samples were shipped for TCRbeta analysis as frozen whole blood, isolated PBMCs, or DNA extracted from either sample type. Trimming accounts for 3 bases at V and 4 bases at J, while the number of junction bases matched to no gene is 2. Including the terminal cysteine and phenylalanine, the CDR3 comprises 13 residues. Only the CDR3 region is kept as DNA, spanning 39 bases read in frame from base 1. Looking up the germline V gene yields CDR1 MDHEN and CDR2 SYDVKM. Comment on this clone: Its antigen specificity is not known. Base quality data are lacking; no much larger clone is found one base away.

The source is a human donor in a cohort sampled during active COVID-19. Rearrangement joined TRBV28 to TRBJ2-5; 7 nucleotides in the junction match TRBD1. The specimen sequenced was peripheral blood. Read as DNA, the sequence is TGTGCCAGCAGTTTGAGACAGGGAGAGACCCAGTACTTC. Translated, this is CASSLRQGETQYF.